The table lists the clone carrying this T cell receptor beta chain with many counts. TCR beta libraries were made by quantitative 5'-RACE with molecular barcodes. One entry per CDR3 protein, called by TCRdb with MiXCR from the 5' RACE reads. The table includes 240,000 or so distinct CDR3 sequences, over 8.5% detected once. The data were taken from a study of CD8 T cells in ankylosing spondylitis. CDR3 length: 19 amino acids. Germline-derived CDR1 and CDR2 are MGHRA and YSYEKL. With 4 bases clipped from V and 5 bases from J, the junction kept 17 bases outside the gene matches. Sequences were obtained from blood, either unsorted or a sorted T cell fraction (not recorded which). This TCR came from a male donor with ankylosing spondylitis or in good health (not recorded which). V and J are TRBV4-1 and TRBJ2-3; 11 nucleotides line up with TRBD2. In nucleotides, the CDR3 is TGCGCCAGCAGCCGACGTTGGCTAGCGGGGGGTGAGGTTCAAGATACGCAGTATTTT. Amino acid sequence: CASSRRWLAGGEVQDTQYF.